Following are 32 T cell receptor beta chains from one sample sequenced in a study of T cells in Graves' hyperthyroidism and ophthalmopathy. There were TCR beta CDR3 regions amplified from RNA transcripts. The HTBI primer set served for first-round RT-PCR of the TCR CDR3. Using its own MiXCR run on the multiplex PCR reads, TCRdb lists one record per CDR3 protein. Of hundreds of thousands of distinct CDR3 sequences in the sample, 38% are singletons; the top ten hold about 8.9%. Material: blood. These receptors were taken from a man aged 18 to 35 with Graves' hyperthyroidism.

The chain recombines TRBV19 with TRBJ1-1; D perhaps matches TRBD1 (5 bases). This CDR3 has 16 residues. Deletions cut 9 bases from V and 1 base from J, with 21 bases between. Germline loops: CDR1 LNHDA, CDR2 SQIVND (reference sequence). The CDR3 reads CASSLLTVGRNTEAFF. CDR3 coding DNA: TGTGCCAGCAGTTTACTGACAGTCGGAAGGAACACTGAAGCTTTCTTT.

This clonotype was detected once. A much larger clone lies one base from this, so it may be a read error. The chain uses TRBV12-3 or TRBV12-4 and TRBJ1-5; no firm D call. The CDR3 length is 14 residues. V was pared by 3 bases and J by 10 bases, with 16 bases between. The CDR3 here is CASSFGEEISPQHF. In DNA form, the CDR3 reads TGTGCCAGCAGTTTTGGGGAGGAAATCAGCCCCCAGCATTTT.

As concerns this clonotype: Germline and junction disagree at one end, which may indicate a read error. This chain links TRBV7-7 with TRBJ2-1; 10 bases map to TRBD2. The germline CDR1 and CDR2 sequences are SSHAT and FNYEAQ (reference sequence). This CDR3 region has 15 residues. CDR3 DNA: TGTGCTAGCAGCTTAAACAGCGGGAGGGCCGGTGAGCAGTTCTTC. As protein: CASSLNSGRAGEQFF.

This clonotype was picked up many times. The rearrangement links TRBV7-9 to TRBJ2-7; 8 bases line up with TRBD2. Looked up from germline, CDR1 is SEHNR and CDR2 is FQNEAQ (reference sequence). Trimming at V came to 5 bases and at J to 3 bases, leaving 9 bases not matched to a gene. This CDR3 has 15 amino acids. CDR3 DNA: TGTGCCAGCAGCGTTAAGGGACTAGTGGGCTACGAGCAGTACTTC. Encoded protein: CASSVKGLVGYEQYF. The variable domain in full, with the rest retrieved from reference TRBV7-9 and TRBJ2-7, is DTGVSQNPRHKITKRGQNVTFRCDPISEHNRLYWYRQTLGQGPEFLTYFQNEAQLEKSRLLSDRFSAERPKGSFSTLEIQRTEQGDSAMYLCASSVKGLVGYEQYFGPGTRLTVT.

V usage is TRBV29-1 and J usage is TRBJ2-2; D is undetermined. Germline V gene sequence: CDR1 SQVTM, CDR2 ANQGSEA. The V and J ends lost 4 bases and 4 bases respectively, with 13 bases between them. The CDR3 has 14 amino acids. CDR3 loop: CSVAPTPGTGELFF. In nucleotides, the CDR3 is TGCAGCGTTGCTCCGACCCCGGGCACCGGGGAGCTGTTTTTT.

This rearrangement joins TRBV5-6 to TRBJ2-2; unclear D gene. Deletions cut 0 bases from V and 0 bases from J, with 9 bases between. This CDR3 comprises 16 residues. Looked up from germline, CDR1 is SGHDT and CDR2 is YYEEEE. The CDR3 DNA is TGTGCCAGCAGCTTGGACGGGCCCTCGAACACCGGGGAGCTGTTTTTT. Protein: CASSLDGPSNTGELFF.

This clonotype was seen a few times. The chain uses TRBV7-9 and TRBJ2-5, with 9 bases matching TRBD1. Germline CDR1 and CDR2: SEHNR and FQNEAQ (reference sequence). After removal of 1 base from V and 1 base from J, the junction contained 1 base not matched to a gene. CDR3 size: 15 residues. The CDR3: CASSLGDRAQETQYF. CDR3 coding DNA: TGTGCCAGCAGCTTAGGGGACAGGGCCCAAGAGACCCAGTACTTC.

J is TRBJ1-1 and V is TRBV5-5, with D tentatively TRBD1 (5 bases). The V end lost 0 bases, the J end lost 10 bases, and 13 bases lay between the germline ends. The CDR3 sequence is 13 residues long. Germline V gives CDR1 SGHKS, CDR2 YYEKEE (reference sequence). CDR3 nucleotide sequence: TGTGCCAGCAGCTTGGGGGGCCCGGACGGAGCTTTCTTT. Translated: CASSLGGPDGAFF.

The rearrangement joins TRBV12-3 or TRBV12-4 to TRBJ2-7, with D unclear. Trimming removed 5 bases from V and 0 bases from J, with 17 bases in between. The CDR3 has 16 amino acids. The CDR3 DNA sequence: TGTGCCAGCAGTCCCAGTGGGCTCTCGTTCTCCTACGAGCAGTACTTC. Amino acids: CASSPSGLSFSYEQYF.

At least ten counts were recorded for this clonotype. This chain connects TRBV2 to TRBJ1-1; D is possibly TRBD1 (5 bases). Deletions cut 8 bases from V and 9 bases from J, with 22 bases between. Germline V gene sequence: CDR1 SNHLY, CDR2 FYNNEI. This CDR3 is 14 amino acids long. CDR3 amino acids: CASLLSGTSSQAFF. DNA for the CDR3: TGTGCCAGCCTACTCAGCGGGACCTCAAGCCAAGCTTTCTTT.

The CDR3 sequence is CSSFGTGLTQPQHF. CDR3 DNA sequence: TGCAGCTCCTTTGGGACAGGGCTCACTCAGCCCCAGCATTTT. V gene TRBV20-1 combines with J gene TRBJ1-5, with TRBD1 identical over 9 bases. The length of the CDR3 is 14 residues. The V gene's germline CDR1 is DFQATT and CDR2 SNEGSKA (reference sequence).

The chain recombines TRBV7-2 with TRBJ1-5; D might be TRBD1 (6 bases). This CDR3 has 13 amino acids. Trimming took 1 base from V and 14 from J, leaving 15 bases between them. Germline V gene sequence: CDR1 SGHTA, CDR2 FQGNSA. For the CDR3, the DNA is TGTGCCAGCAGCTTAGAGAGGGGGGACTACGAGCATTTT. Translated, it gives CASSLERGDYEHF.

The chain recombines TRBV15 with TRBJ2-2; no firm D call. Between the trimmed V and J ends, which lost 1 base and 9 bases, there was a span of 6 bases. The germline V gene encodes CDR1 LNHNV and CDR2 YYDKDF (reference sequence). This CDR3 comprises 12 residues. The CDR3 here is CATSRGGRELFF. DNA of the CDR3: TGTGCCACCAGCAGAGGAGGCAGGGAGCTGTTTTTT. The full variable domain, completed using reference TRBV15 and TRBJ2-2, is DAMVIQNPRYQVTQFGKPVTLSCSQTLNHNVMYWYQQKSSQAPKLLFHYYDKDFNNEADTPDNFQSRRPNTSFCFLDIRSPGLGDTAMYLCATSRGGRELFFGEGSRLTVL.

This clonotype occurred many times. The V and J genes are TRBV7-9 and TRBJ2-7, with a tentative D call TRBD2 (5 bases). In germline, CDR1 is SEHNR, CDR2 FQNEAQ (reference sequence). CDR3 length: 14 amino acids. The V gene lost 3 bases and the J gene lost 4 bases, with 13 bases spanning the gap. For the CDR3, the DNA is TGTGCCAGCAGCTTGTCAGTGGGAGCTTACGAGCAGTACTTC. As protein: CASSLSVGAYEQYF.

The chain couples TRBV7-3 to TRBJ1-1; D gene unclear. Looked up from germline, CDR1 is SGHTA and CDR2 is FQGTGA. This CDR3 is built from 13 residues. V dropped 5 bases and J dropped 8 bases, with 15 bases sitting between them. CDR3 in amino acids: CASSPHPRLEAFF. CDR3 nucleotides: TGTGCCAGCAGCCCCCATCCCCGGTTAGAAGCTTTCTTT.

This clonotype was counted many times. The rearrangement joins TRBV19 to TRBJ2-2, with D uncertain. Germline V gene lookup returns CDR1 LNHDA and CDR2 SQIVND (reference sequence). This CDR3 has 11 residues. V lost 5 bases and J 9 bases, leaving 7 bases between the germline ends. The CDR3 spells CASSWARELFF. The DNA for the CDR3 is TGTGCCAGTAGTTGGGCAAGGGAGCTGTTTTTT.

CDR3 sequence reads: CSARGLRDHGYTF. For the CDR3, the DNA is TGCAGTGCTAGGGGGCTCAGGGACCATGGCTACACCTTC. This chain joins TRBV20-1 and TRBJ1-2; D is possibly TRBD1 (5 bases). The V end was cut by 3 bases, the J end by 6 bases, with 14 bases between. This CDR3 contains 13 residues. Germline V CDR1 and CDR2: DFQATT, SNEGSKA (reference sequence).

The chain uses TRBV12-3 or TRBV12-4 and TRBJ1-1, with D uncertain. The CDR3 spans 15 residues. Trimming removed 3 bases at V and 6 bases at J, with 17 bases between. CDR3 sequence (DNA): TGTGCCAGCAGTTTTCGGCCGGGAACATCCCCTGAAGCTTTCTTT. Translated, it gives CASSFRPGTSPEAFF.

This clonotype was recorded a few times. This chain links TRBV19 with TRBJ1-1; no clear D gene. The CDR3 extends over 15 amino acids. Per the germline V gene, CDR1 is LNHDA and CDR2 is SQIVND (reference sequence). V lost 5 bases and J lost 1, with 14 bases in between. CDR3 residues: CASSSRLRRNTEAFF. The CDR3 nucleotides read TGTGCCAGTAGTTCGAGACTGAGAAGGAACACTGAAGCTTTCTTT.

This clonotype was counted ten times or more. The CDR3 sequence: CASSRLFHSNQPQHF. The DNA for the CDR3 is TGTGCCAGCAGTCGACTGTTCCATAGCAATCAGCCCCAGCATTTT. The chain employs TRBV7-2 and TRBJ1-5; D is uncertain. V shed 6 bases and J shed 0 bases, with 12 bases lying between them. Germline CDR1 SGHTA, CDR2 FQGNSA. The CDR3 loop spans 15 amino acids.

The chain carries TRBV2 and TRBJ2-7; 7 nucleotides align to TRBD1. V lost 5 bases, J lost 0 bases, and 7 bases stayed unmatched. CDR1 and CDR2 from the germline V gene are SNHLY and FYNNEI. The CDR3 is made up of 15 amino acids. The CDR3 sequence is CASSIRDSASYEQYF. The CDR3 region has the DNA TGTGCCAGCAGTATCCGGGACAGTGCCTCCTACGAGCAGTACTTC.

The CDR3 bases are TGTGCCAGCAGTTACTCGAACTCAGTCCAGCCCCAGCATTTT. Translation gives CASSYSNSVQPQHF. The J gene is TRBJ1-5, the V gene TRBV25-1, with D uncertain. CDR3 length: 14 amino acids. Germline CDR1 and CDR2: MGHDK and SYGVNS. Trimming removed 5 bases from V and 7 bases from J, with 15 bases in between.

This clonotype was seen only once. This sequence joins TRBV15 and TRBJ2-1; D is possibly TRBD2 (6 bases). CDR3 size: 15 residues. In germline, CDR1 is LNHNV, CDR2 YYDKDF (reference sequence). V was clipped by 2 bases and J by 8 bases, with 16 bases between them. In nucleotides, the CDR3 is TGTGCCACCAGCAGAATGCCGGGACTCCCCCATGAGCAGTTCTTC. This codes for CATSRMPGLPHEQFF. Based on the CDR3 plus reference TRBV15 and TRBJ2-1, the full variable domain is DAMVIQNPRYQVTQFGKPVTLSCSQTLNHNVMYWYQQKSSQAPKLLFHYYDKDFNNEADTPDNFQSRRPNTSFCFLDIRSPGLGDTAMYLCATSRMPGLPHEQFFGPGTRLTVL.

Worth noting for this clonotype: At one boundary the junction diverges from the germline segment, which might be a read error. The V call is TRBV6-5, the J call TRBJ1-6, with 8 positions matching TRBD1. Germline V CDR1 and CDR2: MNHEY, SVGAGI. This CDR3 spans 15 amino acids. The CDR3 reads CASRDRGSYNSPLHF. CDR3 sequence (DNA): TGTGCCAGCCGCGACAGGGGCTCCTATAATTCACCCCTCCATTTT.

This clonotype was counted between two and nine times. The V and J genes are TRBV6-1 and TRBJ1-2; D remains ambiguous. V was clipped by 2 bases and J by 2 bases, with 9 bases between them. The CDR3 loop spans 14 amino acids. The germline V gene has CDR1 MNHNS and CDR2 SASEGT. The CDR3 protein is CASSEFSWNYGYTF. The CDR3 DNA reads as TGTGCCAGCAGTGAATTTAGTTGGAACTATGGCTACACCTTC.

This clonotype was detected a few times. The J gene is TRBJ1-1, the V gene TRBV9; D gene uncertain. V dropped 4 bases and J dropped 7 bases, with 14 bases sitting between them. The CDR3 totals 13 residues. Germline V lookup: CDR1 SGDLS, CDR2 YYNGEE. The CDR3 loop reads CASSHDTDFEAFF. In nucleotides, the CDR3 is TGTGCCAGCAGCCATGACACGGATTTTGAAGCTTTCTTT.

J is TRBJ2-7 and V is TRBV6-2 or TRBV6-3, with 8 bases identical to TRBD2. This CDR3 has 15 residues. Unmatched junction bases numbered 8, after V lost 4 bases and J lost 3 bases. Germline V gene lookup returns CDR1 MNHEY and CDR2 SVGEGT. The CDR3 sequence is CASSFSSGSIYEQYF. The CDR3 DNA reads TGTGCCAGCAGTTTTAGCAGCGGGAGTATCTACGAGCAGTACTTC.

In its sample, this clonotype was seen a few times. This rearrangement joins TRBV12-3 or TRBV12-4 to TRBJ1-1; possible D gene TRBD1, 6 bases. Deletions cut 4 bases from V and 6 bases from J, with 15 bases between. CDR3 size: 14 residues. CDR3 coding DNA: TGTGCCAGCAGTTCCACCTCTGGGACACCTGAAGCTTTCTTT. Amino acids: CASSSTSGTPEAFF.

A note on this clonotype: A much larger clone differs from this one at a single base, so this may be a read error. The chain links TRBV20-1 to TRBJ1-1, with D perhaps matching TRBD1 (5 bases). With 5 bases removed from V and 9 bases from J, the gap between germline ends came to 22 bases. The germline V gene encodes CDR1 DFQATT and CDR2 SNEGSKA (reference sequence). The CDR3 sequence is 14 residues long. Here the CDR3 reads CSAPPPEQGGKAFF. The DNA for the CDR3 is TGCAGTGCTCCTCCCCCCGAGCAGGGAGGGAAAGCTTTCTTT.

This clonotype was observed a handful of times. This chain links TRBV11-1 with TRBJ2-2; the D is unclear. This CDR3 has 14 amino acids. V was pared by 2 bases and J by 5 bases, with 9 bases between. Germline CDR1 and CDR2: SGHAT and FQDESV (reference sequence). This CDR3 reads CASSLNARTGELFF. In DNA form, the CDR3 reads TGTGCCAGCAGCTTAAACGCGAGGACCGGGGAGCTGTTTTTT.

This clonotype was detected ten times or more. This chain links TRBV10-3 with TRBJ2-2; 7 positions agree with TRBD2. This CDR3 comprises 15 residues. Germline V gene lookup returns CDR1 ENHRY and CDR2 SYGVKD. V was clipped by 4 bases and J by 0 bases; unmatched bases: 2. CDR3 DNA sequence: TGTGCCATCAGTGGCCTAGCGGCGAACACCGGGGAGCTGTTTTTT. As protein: CAISGLAANTGELFF.

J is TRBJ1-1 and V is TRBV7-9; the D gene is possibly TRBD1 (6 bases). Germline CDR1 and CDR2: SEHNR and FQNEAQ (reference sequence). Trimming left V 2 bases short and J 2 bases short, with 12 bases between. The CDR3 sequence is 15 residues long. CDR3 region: CASSLNSGANTEAFF. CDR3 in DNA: TGTGCCAGCAGCTTAAATTCGGGGGCTAACACTGAAGCTTTCTTT.